This TCR beta chain came from a study of tumor and adjacent non-tumor tissue in lung cancer. Study details: Patients comprised roughly 12 adenocarcinoma, a couple of squamous cell carcinoma and 1 small cell lung cancer. Study-wide findings and caveats: Shorter survival was associated with higher TCR diversity in tumors. TCR diversity was significantly greater in tumor than normal lung tissue.

CDR3 length: 15 amino acids. Germline values: CDR1 MNHNS, CDR2 SASEGT. Worth noting for this clonotype: Its target is not known.

The library came from three nested PCR rounds adapted from ARM-PCR protocols. TCRdb analysed the multiplex PCR reads with MiXCR anew, one entry per CDR3 protein. The sample includes some 100,000 distinct CDR3 sequences, 80% of them seen just once. No cell sorting was done before RNA was extracted from the tissue. The normal lung tissue was taken more than 3 cm from the tumor edge. Donors were chemotherapy-naive, newly diagnosed lung cancer surgical patients in China, August–late 2014. What was sequenced was distant non-tumor lung tissue. V is TRBV6-1 and J is TRBJ1-1, with 7 bases aligning to TRBD1. The source is a man aged 60 to 69 with small cell lung cancer. CDR3 protein: CSNSALGQRNTEAFF. For the CDR3, the DNA is TGTTCCAACAGTGCCTTGGGACAGAGGAACACTGAAGCTTTCTTT.